These 27 T cell receptor beta chains came from one sample sequenced in a study of CD8+ T cells in alopecia areata. Extraction and reverse transcription of RNA yielded cDNA as the sequencing template. Clones were sequenced by immunoSEQ multiplex PCR, and TCRdb holds only the in-frame ones, with some missing. The sample contains more than 95,000 clones, 55% to 70% of which appear only once. Specimen: CD4+ T cells sorted from blood. Every receptor here comes from a human donor in good health.

The V call is TRBV7-2, the J call TRBJ1-2, with no clear D. This CDR3 is built from 13 residues. The germline V gene encodes CDR1 SGHTA and CDR2 FQGNSA. The ends were cut back, 6 bases at V and 1 base at J, with 9 bases in the middle. The CDR3 bases are TGTGCCAGCAGTTACGTAGGTAACTATGGCTACACCTTC. The encoded protein is CASSYVGNYGYTF.

This chain links TRBV30 with TRBJ1-6; no clear D gene. The CDR3 extends over 13 amino acids. V lost 3 bases and J lost 7, with 10 bases in between. Germline CDR1 and CDR2: GTSNPN and SVGIG (reference sequence). The CDR3 DNA sequence: TGTGCCTGGAGCGAGAACGGAAATTCACCCCTCCACTTT. Encoded protein: CAWSENGNSPLHF.

The chain is built from TRBV5-6 and TRBJ1-5; D gene uncertain. The germline V gene has CDR1 SGHDT and CDR2 YYEEEE. The V gene lost 1 base and the J gene lost 0 bases, with 8 bases spanning the gap. This CDR3 has 15 residues. The chain's CDR3 is CASSLLGYSNQPQHF. For the CDR3, the DNA is TGTGCCAGCAGCTTGTTGGGGTATAGCAATCAGCCCCAGCATTTT.

V usage is TRBV30 and J usage is TRBJ2-2; tentative D call: TRBD1 (6 bases). Trimming shortened V by 3 bases and J by 8 bases, and 13 bases separated the two germline ends. Germline V gene lookup returns CDR1 GTSNPN and CDR2 SVGIG (reference sequence). The CDR3 is 13 residues long. Here the CDR3 reads CAWRSQGPGELFF. CDR3 bases: TGTGCCTGGAGGAGTCAGGGGCCAGGGGAGCTGTTTTTT.

The chain joins TRBV25-1 to TRBJ1-1, with TRBD1 matching 9 bases. Unmatched junction bases numbered 5, after V lost 5 bases and J lost 4 bases. The CDR3 spans 14 residues. Looked up from germline, CDR1 is MGHDK and CDR2 is SYGVNS. The CDR3 bases are TGTGCCAGCAGTAGGACAGGGGTAAGCACTGAAGCTTTCTTT. It yields the protein CASSRTGVSTEAFF.

Only a few counts were recorded for this clone. V is TRBV27 and J is TRBJ1-2; D is unresolved. Trimming removed 3 bases at V and 2 bases at J, with 7 bases between. The CDR3 runs 13 residues. Germline V gene sequence: CDR1 MNHEY, CDR2 SMNVEV (reference sequence). The CDR3 is CASSFSGNYGYTF. As DNA, the CDR3 is TGTGCCAGCAGTTTTTCGGGGAACTATGGCTACACCTTC.

This chain uses TRBV6-1 with TRBJ1-3, with TRBD1 identical over 7 bases. Germline-derived CDR1 and CDR2 are MNHNS and SASEGT. The V gene end was trimmed by 4 bases and the J gene end by 0 bases; junction bases not matched to a gene: 6. This CDR3 contains 16 residues. CDR3 sequence (DNA): TGTGCCAGCAGTGGCAGGGACAGCTACTCTGGAAACACCATATATTTT. It yields the protein CASSGRDSYSGNTIYF.

The chain employs TRBV2 and TRBJ2-1, with 9 bases lining up with TRBD1. J lost 9 bases, V lost 6 bases, and 3 bases had no gene match. CDR1 is SNHLY, CDR2 FYNNEI, per germline. This CDR3 comprises 12 residues. DNA for the CDR3: TGTGCCAGCAGATACAGGGGGCTTGAGCAGTTCTTC. Its protein product is CASRYRGLEQFF.

This clone was detected once. V and J are TRBV30 and TRBJ1-2; D not resolved. The germline gives CDR1 GTSNPN, CDR2 SVGIG (reference sequence). V lost 3 bases, J lost 8 bases, and 16 bases lay in between. The CDR3 is 13 residues long. The CDR3 reads CAWRPLRSGGYTF. The CDR3 DNA reads TGTGCCTGGAGACCATTGAGATCGGGGGGCTACACCTTC. Filled out from reference TRBV30 and TRBJ1-2, the complete variable domain reads SQTIHQWPATLVQPVGSPLSLECTVEGTSNPNLYWYRQAAGRGLQLLFYSVGIGQISSEVPQNLSASRPQDRQFILSSKKLLLSDSGFYLCAWRPLRSGGYTFGSGTRLTVV.

The genes are TRBV15 and TRBJ1-5; no definite D call. Deletions cut 0 bases from V and 0 bases from J, with 12 bases between. Per the germline V gene, CDR1 is LNHNV and CDR2 is YYDKDF (reference sequence). CDR3 size: 17 residues. CDR3 region: CATSRDNGPNSNQPQHF. CDR3 DNA: TGTGCCACCAGCAGAGATAACGGACCCAATAGCAATCAGCCCCAGCATTTT.

The DNA for the CDR3 is TGCGCCAGCAGCCACGCCCCTAAGGATCGGAACACCATATATTTT. Protein product: CASSHAPKDRNTIYF. The rearrangement links TRBV4-1 to TRBJ1-3; no reliable D call. The germline V gene has CDR1 MGHRA and CDR2 YSYEKL. Trimming shortened V by 3 bases and J by 7 bases, and 16 bases separated the two germline ends. The CDR3 runs 15 residues.

The chain links TRBV7-2 to TRBJ1-2; 7 nucleotides line up with TRBD1. V shed 1 base and J 4 bases; nucleotides not matched to a gene: 3. The CDR3 has 14 amino acids. Germline lookup yields CDR1 SGHTA and CDR2 FQGNSA. Here the CDR3 DNA reads TGTGCCAGCAGCTTAGGACAGGGCGCCTATGGCTACACCTTC. Protein product: CASSLGQGAYGYTF.

This rearrangement joins TRBV5-1 to TRBJ1-1; D call uncertain. V dropped 2 bases and J dropped 0 bases, with 5 bases sitting between them. The CDR3 runs 13 residues. CDR1 SGHRS and CDR2 YFSETQ come from the germline V gene. The CDR3 coding sequence is TGCGCCAGCAGCTTTGGGCTGAACACTGAAGCTTTCTTT. Encoded protein: CASSFGLNTEAFF.

The V gene is TRBV29-1, the J gene TRBJ1-2, with 7 nucleotides matching TRBD1. The germline V gene encodes CDR1 SQVTM and CDR2 ANQGSEA. The CDR3 runs to 15 residues. V lost 0 bases to trimming and J lost 4 bases; unmatched junction nucleotides: 8. This chain's CDR3 is CSVEDLDRDSYGYTF. DNA of the CDR3: TGCAGCGTTGAAGATCTCGACAGGGATAGCTATGGCTACACCTTC.

V gene TRBV9 combines with J gene TRBJ2-2; D not resolved. Trimming cost V 0 bases and J 8 bases, with 11 bases left between them. The CDR3 loop spans 14 amino acids. Germline V lookup: CDR1 SGDLS, CDR2 YYNGEE. CDR3 sequence reads: CASSVALGAGELFF. The CDR3 region has the DNA TGTGCCAGCAGCGTAGCTTTGGGCGCGGGGGAGCTGTTTTTT.

The chain is built from TRBV5-1 and TRBJ2-5, with D unresolved. This CDR3 is 12 amino acids long. Per the germline V gene, CDR1 is SGHRS and CDR2 is YFSETQ. V was clipped by 3 bases and J by 5 bases, with 8 bases between them. CDR3 in amino acids: CASSSTRETQYF. CDR3 coding DNA: TGCGCCAGCAGCTCGACTCGGGAGACCCAGTACTTC.

V usage is TRBV2 and J usage is TRBJ2-3; TRBD2 matches 8 bases. Germline CDR1 SNHLY, CDR2 FYNNEI. The CDR3 loop spans 16 amino acids. Trimming at V came to 8 bases and at J to 0 bases, leaving 10 bases not matched to a gene. The CDR3 nucleotides are TGTGCCAGCGTTGAGCGGGGGACGACTAGCACAGATACGCAGTATTTT. Translated: CASVERGTTSTDTQYF.

The V gene is TRBV27, the J gene TRBJ2-7, with D possibly being TRBD2 (5 bases). This CDR3 spans 17 amino acids. Deletions cut 6 bases from V and 2 bases from J, with 23 bases between. Germline V lookup: CDR1 MNHEY, CDR2 SMNVEV (reference sequence). CDR3 region: CASRADHLRDSTYEQYF. The CDR3 region has the DNA TGTGCCAGCAGGGCCGACCACCTACGGGATTCGACCTACGAGCAGTACTTC.

This rearrangement joins TRBV2 to TRBJ2-3, with TRBD2 identical over 10 bases. The CDR3 runs to 14 residues. Germline CDR1 is SNHLY and CDR2 is FYNNEI. V shed 6 bases, J shed 3 bases, and the junction held 3 bases outside the gene matches. This chain's CDR3 is CASSPGLATDTQYF. The CDR3 DNA reads TGTGCCAGCAGCCCGGGACTAGCGACAGATACGCAGTATTTT.

The chain uses TRBV18 and TRBJ1-1; D is ambiguous. The CDR3 covers 12 residues. Germline CDR1 and CDR2: KGHSH and LQKENI. The V gene lost 6 bases and the J gene lost 6 bases, with 11 bases spanning the gap. CDR3 nucleotide sequence: TGTGCCAGCTCCCGACTGGGGTCTGAAGCTTTCTTT. Its protein product is CASSRLGSEAFF.

CDR3 in amino acids: CASSSPQTLHTEAFF. The DNA of the CDR3 is TGTGCCAGCAGTTCCCCACAAACCCTCCACACTGAAGCTTTCTTT. The V gene is TRBV28, the J gene TRBJ1-1; D gene ambiguous. Trimming left V 4 bases short and J 3 bases short, with 15 bases between. The CDR3 has 15 residues. Germline values: CDR1 MDHEN, CDR2 SYDVKM.

The chain employs TRBV18 and TRBJ1-1, with 8 bases that match TRBD1. The length of the CDR3 is 13 residues. J lost 3 bases, V lost 3 bases, and 0 bases had no gene match. The germline V gene has CDR1 KGHSH and CDR2 LQKENI. CDR3 protein: CASSPGQDTEAFF. The CDR3 nucleotides are TGTGCCAGCTCACCGGGACAGGACACTGAAGCTTTCTTT.

The chain joins TRBV2 to TRBJ1-2; D call uncertain. The CDR3 length is 13 residues. Germline V gene sequence: CDR1 SNHLY, CDR2 FYNNEI. Trimming left V 7 bases short and J 2 bases short, with 11 bases between. The CDR3 bases are TGTGCCAGCAAAGGAGGGAGGAACTATGGCTACACCTTC. This codes for CASKGGRNYGYTF.

The V and J genes are TRBV6-1 and TRBJ1-2, with D unresolved. Germline V lookup: CDR1 MNHNS, CDR2 SASEGT. This CDR3 is built from 15 residues. The CDR3 here is CVTAGRVFLNYGYTF. The CDR3 nucleotides read TGTGTGACCGCGGGGAGAGTCTTTCTTAACTATGGCTACACCTTC.

The rearrangement uses TRBV2 and TRBJ1-6; D is uncertain. Per germline, CDR1 SNHLY and CDR2 FYNNEI. This CDR3 spans 15 amino acids. Trimming took off 4 bases at V and 9 bases at J, with 16 bases between the two ends. CDR3 sequence reads: CASSVTAGWGSPLHF. For the CDR3, the DNA is TGTGCCAGCAGTGTAACAGCGGGATGGGGTTCACCCCTCCACTTT.

This sequence joins TRBV30 and TRBJ2-5; D is undetermined. V lost 1 base, J lost 5 bases, and 5 bases lay in between. Looked up from germline, CDR1 is GTSNPN and CDR2 is SVGIG (reference sequence). The CDR3 length is 11 residues. CDR3 sequence reads: CAWSERETQYF. CDR3 in DNA: TGTGCCTGGAGTGAGAGGGAGACCCAGTACTTC.

The J gene is TRBJ2-5, the V gene TRBV5-4; no clear D. In germline, CDR1 is SGHNT, CDR2 YYREEE (reference sequence). There are 12 residues in the CDR3. Trimming cost V 3 bases and J 5 bases, with 8 bases left between them. CDR3 coding DNA: TGTGCCAGCAGCTCCCGGTGGGAGACCCAGTACTTC. Translation gives CASSSRWETQYF. The entire variable domain, with the rest obtained from reference TRBV5-4 and TRBJ2-5, is as follows: ETGVTQSPTHLIKTRGQQVTLRCSSQSGHNTVSWYQQALGQGPQFIFQYYREEENGRGNFPPRFSGLQFPNYSSELNVNALELDDSALYLCASSSRWETQYFGPGTRLLVL.